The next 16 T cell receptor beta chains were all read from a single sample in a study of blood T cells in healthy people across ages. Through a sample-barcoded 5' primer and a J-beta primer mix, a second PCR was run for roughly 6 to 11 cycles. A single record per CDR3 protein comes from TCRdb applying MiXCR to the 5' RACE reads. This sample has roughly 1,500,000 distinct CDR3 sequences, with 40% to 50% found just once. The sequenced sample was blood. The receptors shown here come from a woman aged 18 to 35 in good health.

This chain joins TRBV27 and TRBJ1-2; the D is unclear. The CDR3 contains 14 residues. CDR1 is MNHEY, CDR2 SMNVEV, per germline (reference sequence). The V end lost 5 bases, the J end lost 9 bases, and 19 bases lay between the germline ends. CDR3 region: CASSALAGELRYTF. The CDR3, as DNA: TGTGCCAGCAGTGCGCTCGCCGGGGAGTTACGCTACACCTTC.

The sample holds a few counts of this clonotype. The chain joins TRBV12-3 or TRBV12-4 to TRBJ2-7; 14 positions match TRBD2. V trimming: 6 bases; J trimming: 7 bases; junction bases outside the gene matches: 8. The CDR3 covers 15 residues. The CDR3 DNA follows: TGTGCCAGCAGCCAGGGACTAGCGGGAGTACGAGAGCAGTACTTC. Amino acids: CASSQGLAGVREQYF.

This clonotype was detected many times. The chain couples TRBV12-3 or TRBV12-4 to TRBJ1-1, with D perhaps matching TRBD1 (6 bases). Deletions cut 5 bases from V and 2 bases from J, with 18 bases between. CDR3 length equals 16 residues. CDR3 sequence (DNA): TGTGCCAGCAGTCCGTGGGGGGGCTACACTAACACTGAAGCTTTCTTT. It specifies CASSPWGGYTNTEAFF.

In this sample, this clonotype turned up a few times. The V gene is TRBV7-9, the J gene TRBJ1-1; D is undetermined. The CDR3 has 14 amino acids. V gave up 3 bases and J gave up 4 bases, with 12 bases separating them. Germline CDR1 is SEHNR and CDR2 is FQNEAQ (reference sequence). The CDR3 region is CASSFAERSTEAFF. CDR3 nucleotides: TGTGCCAGCAGCTTTGCCGAAAGGAGCACTGAAGCTTTCTTT. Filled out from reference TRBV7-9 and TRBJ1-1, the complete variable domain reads DTGVSQNPRHKITKRGQNVTFRCDPISEHNRLYWYRQTLGQGPEFLTYFQNEAQLEKSRLLSDRFSAERPKGSFSTLEIQRTEQGDSAMYLCASSFAERSTEAFFGQGTRLTVV.

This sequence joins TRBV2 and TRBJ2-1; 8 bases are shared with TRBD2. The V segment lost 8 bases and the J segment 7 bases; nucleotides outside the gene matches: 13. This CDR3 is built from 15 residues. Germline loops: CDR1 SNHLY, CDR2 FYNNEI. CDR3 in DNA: TGTGCCAGCCGAAGAACCCAAGCGGGAGATAATGAGCAGTTCTTC. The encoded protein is CASRRTQAGDNEQFF.

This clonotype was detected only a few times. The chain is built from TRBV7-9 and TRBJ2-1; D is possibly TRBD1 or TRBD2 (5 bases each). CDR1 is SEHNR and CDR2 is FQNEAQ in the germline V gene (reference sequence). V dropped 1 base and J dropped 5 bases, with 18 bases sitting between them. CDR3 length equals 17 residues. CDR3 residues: CASSLDALGDGNNEQFF. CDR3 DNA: TGTGCCAGCAGCTTAGATGCGCTAGGGGACGGAAACAATGAGCAGTTCTTC.

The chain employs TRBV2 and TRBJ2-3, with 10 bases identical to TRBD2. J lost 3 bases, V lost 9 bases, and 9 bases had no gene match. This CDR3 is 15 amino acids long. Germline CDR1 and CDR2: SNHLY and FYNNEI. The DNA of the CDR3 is TGTGCCAGTCTTACTAGCGGGAAGGGGACAGATACGCAGTATTTT. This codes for CASLTSGKGTDTQYF.

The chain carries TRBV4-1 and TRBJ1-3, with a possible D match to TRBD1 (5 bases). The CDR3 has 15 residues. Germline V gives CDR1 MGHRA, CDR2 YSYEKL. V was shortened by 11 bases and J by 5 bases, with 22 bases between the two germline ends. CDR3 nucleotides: TGCGCCGCCCGAAACCCGGCGGGGGGGAGAAACACCATATATTTT. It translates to CAARNPAGGRNTIYF.

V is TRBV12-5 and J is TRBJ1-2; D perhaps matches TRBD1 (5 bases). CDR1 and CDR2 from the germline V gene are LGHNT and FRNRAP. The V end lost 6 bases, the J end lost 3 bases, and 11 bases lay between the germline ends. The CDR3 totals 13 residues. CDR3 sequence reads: CASGKDSHYGYTF. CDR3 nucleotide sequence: TGTGCTAGTGGAAAAGACAGCCACTATGGCTACACCTTC. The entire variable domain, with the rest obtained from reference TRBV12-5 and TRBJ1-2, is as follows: DARVTQTPRHKVTEMGQEVTMRCQPILGHNTVFWYRQTMMQGLELLAYFRNRAPLDDSGMPKDRFSAEMPDATLATLKIQPSEPRDSAVYFCASGKDSHYGYTFGSGTRLTVV.

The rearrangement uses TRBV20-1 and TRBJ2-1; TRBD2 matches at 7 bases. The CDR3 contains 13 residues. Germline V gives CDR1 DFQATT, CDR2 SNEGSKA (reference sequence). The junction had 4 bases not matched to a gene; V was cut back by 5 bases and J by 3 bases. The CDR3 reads CSAGGGIYNEQFF. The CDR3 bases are TGCAGTGCTGGGGGGGGGATCTACAATGAGCAGTTCTTC.

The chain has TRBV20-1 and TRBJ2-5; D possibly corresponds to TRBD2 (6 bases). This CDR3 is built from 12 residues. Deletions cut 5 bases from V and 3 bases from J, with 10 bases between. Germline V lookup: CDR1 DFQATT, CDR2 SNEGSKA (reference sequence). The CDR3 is CSAETSEETQYF. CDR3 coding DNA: TGCAGTGCTGAGACTAGTGAAGAGACCCAGTACTTC.

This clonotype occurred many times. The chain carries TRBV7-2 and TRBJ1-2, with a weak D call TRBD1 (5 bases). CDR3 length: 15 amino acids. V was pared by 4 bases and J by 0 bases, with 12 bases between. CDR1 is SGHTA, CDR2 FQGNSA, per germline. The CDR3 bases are TGTGCCAGCAGCTCTCCCGACAGTCCTAACTATGGCTACACCTTC. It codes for CASSSPDSPNYGYTF. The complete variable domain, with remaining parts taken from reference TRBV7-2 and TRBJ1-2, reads GAGVSQSPSNKVTEKGKDVELRCDPISGHTALYWYRQSLGQGLEFLIYFQGNSAPDKSGLPSDRFSAERTGGSVSTLTIQRTQQEDSAVYLCASSSPDSPNYGYTFGSGTRLTVV.

The CDR3 sequence: CAWTPGAAGRGNEQFF. The CDR3 bases are TGTGCCTGGACCCCTGGTGCAGCGGGAAGAGGGAATGAGCAGTTCTTC. The J gene is TRBJ2-1, the V gene TRBV30, with 7 bases identical to TRBD2. The CDR3 contains 16 residues. V trimming: 4 bases; J trimming: 7 bases; junction bases outside the gene matches: 16. The V gene's germline CDR1 is GTSNPN and CDR2 SVGIG (reference sequence).

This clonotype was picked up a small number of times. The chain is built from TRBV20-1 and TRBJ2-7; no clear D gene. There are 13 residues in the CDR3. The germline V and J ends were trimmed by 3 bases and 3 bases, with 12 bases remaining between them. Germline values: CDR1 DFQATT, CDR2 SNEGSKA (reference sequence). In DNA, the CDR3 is TGCAGTGCTAGTAACCGGTTTTACTACGAGCAGTACTTC. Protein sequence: CSASNRFYYEQYF.

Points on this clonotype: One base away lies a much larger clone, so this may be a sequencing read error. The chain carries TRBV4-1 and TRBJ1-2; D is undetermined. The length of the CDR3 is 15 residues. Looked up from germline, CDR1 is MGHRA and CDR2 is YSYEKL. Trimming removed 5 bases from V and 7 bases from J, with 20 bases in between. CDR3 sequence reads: CASSYGYADHCGYTF. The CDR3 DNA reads TGCGCCAGCAGCTACGGTTATGCGGATCACTGTGGCTACACCTTC.

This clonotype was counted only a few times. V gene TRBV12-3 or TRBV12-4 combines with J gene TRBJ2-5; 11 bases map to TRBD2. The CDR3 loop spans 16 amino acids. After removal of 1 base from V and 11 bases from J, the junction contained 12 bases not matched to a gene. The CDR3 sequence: CASSLGLAGGGDEQYF. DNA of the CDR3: TGTGCCAGCAGTTTAGGCCTAGCGGGGGGTGGCGATGAGCAGTACTTC.